This TCR beta chain is drawn from a study of cytomegalovirus exposure and HLA in healthy donors. The CDR3 totals 15 residues. V lost 5 bases, J lost 1 base, and 15 bases lay in between. CDR1 and CDR2 (germline): SGHDT, YYEEEE. The study ran its PCR with 60 Vbeta and 13 Jbeta primers. Profiled with immunoSEQ multiplex PCR; TCRdb holds only in-frame clones, not every one. Of about 84,000 clones listed, around 68% were seen once; the top ten hold approximately 16%. Notes on this clone: The antigen is not known.

Regarding the study as a whole: In a later analysis, specific HLA alleles were associated with 15,000 to 20,000 TCR beta sequences at a 0.05 false discovery rate. In vitro, three CMV-associated chains proved specific for CMV antigens.

This TCR was sampled from a woman in her thirties or forties in good health and CMV-seropositive. V and J are TRBV5-6 and TRBJ1-2; D unresolved. Material for sequencing was PBMCs. CDR3 DNA: TGTGCCAGCAGGGAGAGAGACCGCGTTAACTATGGCTACACCTTC. Protein sequence: CASRERDRVNYGYTF. Full variable domain (rest looked up from reference TRBV5-6 and TRBJ1-2): DAGVTQSPTHLIKTRGQQVTLRCSPKSGHDTVSWYQQALGQGPQFIFQYYEEEERQRGNFPDRFSGHQFPNYSSELNVNALLLGDSALYLCASRERDRVNYGYTFGSGTRLTVV.